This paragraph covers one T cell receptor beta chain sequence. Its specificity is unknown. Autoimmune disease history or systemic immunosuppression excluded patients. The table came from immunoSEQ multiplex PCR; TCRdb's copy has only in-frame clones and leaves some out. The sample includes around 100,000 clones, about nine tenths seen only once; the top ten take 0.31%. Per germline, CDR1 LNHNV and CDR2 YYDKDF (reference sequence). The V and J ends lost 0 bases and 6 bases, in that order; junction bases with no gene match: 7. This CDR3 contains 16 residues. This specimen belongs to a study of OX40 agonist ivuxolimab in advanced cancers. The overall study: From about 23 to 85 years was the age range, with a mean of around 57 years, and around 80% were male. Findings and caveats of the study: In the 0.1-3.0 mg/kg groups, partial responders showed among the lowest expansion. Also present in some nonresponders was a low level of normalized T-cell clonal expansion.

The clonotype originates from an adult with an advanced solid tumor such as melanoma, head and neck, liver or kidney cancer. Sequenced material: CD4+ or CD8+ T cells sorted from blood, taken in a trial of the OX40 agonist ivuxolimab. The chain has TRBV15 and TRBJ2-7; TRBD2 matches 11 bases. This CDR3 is CATSRDELAGALEQYF. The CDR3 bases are TGTGCCACCAGCAGAGATGAACTAGCGGGAGCCCTCGAGCAGTACTTC.